This T cell receptor (beta chain) was recovered during a study of T cell responses to AZD1222 COVID-19 vaccine (dated by TCRdb to the early 2020s). In the study overall: TCR sequencing was performed for about 250 trial participants, of whom around 200 were given two doses of AZD1222 and some 26 were given two doses of MenACWY control vaccine. Trial participants were enrolled into age subgroups of 18-55, 56-69 and 70-plus years, which contained around 140, 26 and 57 TCR-sequenced participants, respectively.

For this clone: Its cognate antigen has yet to be identified. No clone much larger than this one lies a single base away; base qualities are absent.

Points the paper makes about the study in general: Epitopes outside the regions mutated in the B.1.351 and B.1.1.7 variants were reportedly recognized by nearly half of the unique spike-specific TCRs. Because no samples from the day 14 peak response were available, repertoires could be characterized only after the peak T cell response. After two AZD1222 doses, spike-specific TCR breadth and depth were significantly higher than at day 0 and than in MenACWY recipients. Participants were mostly white British, with more females than males. The authors suggested clonal diversity may have been underestimated. Only five to seven AZD1222 recipients were SARS-CoV-2 seropositive at baseline, limiting conclusions about previously exposed vaccinees. The 56-69-year group was small, and its depth increase did not reach significance, likely because of low power. The whole spike protein was spanned by vaccine-associated CD4 TCRs, and dominant responses were seen in regions 160-218 and 743-854.

The CDR3 regions of human TCRbeta chains were analyzed by immunosequencing. The authors processed their data as follows. Repertoire TCRs were matched against a reference library of SARS-CoV-2-specific TCRs generated with the MIRA antigen-specificity platform. Breadth was defined as the fraction of unique TCRs that were SARS-CoV-2-associated. Depth was defined as the fraction of total T cells that were SARS-CoV-2-associated. Using the MIRA data, every spike-specific TCR was mapped to the spike region that the TCR reacted to and assigned to either a CD4 or a CD8 class. Log10-transformed breadth and depth values were compared by one-way ANOVA with Sidak's multiple comparisons tests. TCRdb mirrors the immuneACCESS table, restricted to in-frame sequences. Some clones are absent from its copies; in checked studies, under half trace to an unresolved V gene, and the reason for the others is unknown. The V and J calls and the clone size are those of that table, but D and trimming were determined from the DNA. For this sample the table gives over 100,000 clones, of which about 89% were detected only once. Roughly 3.3% of the sample rests with the top ten.

The time point label on this specimen signifies: about 28 days (+/-7) after the second vaccine dose. The sample's treatment or condition label, decoded: meningococcal conjugate vaccine given as trial control. Vaccinee samples came from UK trials COV001 and COV002, including a single-blind randomized controlled phase 2/3 trial of AZD1222 (ChAdOx1 nCoV-19) in healthy adults. Trial participant PBMC samples were collected at day 0 and day 28 after the second dose for TCRbeta chain sequencing. This receptor was obtained from an adult who received the MenACWY meningococcal vaccine as a control. The specimen comprised peripheral blood, sampled 28 days after the second dose of the MenACWY control vaccine.

The CDR3 reads as follows: CATSRGNRGGGKLFF. The bases read TGTGCCACCAGCAGAGGGAACAGGGGCGGGGGAAAACTGTTTTTT. The chain couples TRBV15 to TRBJ1-4; 7 bases in the junction line up with TRBD1. The CDR3 runs 15 residues from the cysteine to the phenylalanine. Kept here is only the CDR3 DNA, which spans 45 bases and is read in frame from base 1. CDR1 and CDR2 are drawn from the germline V gene (reference sequence): LNHNV, YYDKDF. Unmatched junction bases come to 9, with V trimmed by 1 base and J by 10 bases.